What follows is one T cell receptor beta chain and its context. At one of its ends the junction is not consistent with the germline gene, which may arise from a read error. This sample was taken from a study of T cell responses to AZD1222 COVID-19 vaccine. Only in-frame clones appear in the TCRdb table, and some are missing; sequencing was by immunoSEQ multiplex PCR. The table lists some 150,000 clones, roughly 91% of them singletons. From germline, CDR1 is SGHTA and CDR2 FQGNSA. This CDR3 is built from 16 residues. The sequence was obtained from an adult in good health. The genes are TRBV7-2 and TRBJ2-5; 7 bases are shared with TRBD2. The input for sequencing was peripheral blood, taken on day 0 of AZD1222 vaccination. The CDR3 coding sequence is TGTGCCAGCAGCCTAGCCGGCATGGGGGGGCAAGAGACCCAGTACTTC. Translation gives CASSLAGMGGQETQYF.